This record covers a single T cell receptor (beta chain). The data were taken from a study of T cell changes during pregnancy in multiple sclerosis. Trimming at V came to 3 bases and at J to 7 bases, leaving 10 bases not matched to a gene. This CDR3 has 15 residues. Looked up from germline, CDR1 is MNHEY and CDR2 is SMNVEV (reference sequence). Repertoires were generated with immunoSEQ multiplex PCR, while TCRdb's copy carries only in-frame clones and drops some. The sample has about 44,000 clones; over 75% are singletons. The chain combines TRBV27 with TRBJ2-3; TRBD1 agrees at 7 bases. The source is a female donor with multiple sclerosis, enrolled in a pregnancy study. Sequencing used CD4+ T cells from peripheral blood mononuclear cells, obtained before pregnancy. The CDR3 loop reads CASSFRIGGQNTQYF. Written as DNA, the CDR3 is TGTGCCAGCAGTTTTCGGATTGGGGGACAGAATACGCAGTATTTT.